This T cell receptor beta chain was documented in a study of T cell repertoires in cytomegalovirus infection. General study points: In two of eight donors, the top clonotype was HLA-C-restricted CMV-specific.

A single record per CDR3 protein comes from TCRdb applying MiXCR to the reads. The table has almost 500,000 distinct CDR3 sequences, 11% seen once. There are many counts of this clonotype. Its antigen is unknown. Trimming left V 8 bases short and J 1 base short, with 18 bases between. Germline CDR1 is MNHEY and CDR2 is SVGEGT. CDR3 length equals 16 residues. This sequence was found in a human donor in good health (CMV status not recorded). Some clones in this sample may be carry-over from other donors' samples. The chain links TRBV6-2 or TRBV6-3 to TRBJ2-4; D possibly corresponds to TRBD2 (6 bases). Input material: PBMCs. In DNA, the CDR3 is TGTGCCAGCTGTGGTTCGGGGAGGACGGCCAAAAACATTCAGTACTTC. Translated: CASCGSGRTAKNIQYF.